A selection of T cell receptor beta chains follows, all from one sample in a study of shared clonotypes between healthy human individuals. The protocol was immunoSEQ multiplex PCR, while the TCRdb copy is restricted to in-frame clones and leaves out a portion. The sample includes fewer than 1.6 million clones, approximately 98.5% of them seen just once. The specimen sequenced was naive CD4+ T cells sorted from blood. Source of these receptors: a man aged 25 to 45 in good health. The conserved cysteine and the conserved F or W are not part of the CDR3 here. Fields, in order: CDR3 protein, J gene, V gene.

CDR3: ASSLYRNTGELF; J: TRBJ2-2; V: TRBV7-2
CDR3: ATDRDRVHGYT; J: TRBJ1-2; V: TRBV10-3
CDR3: ASSPGTEARTGEQY; J: TRBJ2-7; V: TRBV7-9
CDR3: ASSLRDGRTGNTIY; J: TRBJ1-3; V: TRBV28
CDR3: ASSYAPLSNNEQF; J: TRBJ2-1; V: TRBV6-5
CDR3: ASSEYESGTRTEAF; J: TRBJ1-1; V: TRBV6-1
CDR3: ASSPPSGTLNTGELF; J: TRBJ2-2; V: TRBV18
CDR3: ASSLFSNQPQH; J: TRBJ1-5; V: TRBV7-9
CDR3: ASSSDRGYNEQF; J: TRBJ2-1; V: TRBV5-4
CDR3: ASSARTGLGEKLF; J: TRBJ1-4; V: TRBV9
CDR3: ASSGGLAGFLEQF; J: TRBJ2-1; V: TRBV5-1
CDR3: ASSRGAEAF; J: TRBJ1-1; V: TRBV14
CDR3: ASSQTSGRERDTQY; J: TRBJ2-3; V: TRBV10-1
CDR3: ASSPMGRYEQY; J: TRBJ2-7; V: TRBV6-1
CDR3: ASSQESGLAGSTYEQY; J: TRBJ2-7; V: TRBV4-2
CDR3: ASSDGTSGPYEQY; J: TRBJ2-7; V: TRBV25-1
CDR3: ASSQVGNEQF; J: TRBJ2-1; V: TRBV14
CDR3: ASSDGAAGELF; J: TRBJ2-2; V: TRBV6-1
CDR3: ASSYYGGRADTQY; J: TRBJ2-3; V: TRBV6-5
CDR3: ASSAGTHLAGELF; J: TRBJ2-2; V: TRBV11-2
CDR3: ASSDPGSIGEKLF; J: TRBJ1-4; V: TRBV6-1
CDR3: ASSTAGTGDYEQY; J: TRBJ2-7; V: TRBV25-1
CDR3: ARPLGGAVAEAF; J: TRBJ1-1; V: TRBV12-2
CDR3: ASSKWIPATYEQY; J: TRBJ2-7; V: TRBV21-1
CDR3: ASSVGGRPGNTIY; J: TRBJ1-3; V: TRBV9
CDR3: ASSLRVGQGTRKTGELF; J: TRBJ2-2; V: TRBV7-9
CDR3: ASSIGSYNEQF; J: TRBJ2-1; V: TRBV18
CDR3: ATSRESPGSNQPQH; J: TRBJ1-5; V: TRBV15
CDR3: ASSPIGTEIAYEQY; J: TRBJ2-7; V: TRBV18
CDR3: ASSSTPGLSYNEQF; J: TRBJ2-1; V: TRBV4-1
CDR3: ASSIENEQF; J: TRBJ2-1; V: TRBV19
CDR3: ASSPPSYEQY; J: TRBJ2-7; V: TRBV18
CDR3: ASSGTDRTSYEQY; J: TRBJ2-7; V: TRBV9
CDR3: ASSYPGHPEAF; J: TRBJ1-1; V: TRBV9
CDR3: ASSLGGRTGRNIQY; J: TRBJ2-4; V: TRBV11-1
CDR3: ASSLGGDTQY; J: TRBJ2-3; V: TRBV5-6
CDR3: ASSKQGMETQY; J: TRBJ2-5; V: TRBV5-5
CDR3: ASSTHRTSGRETQY; J: TRBJ2-5; V: TRBV9
CDR3: ASHNTGELF; J: TRBJ2-2; V: TRBV6-6
CDR3: FTGGDYTIY; J: TRBJ1-3; V: TRBV7-9
CDR3: ASSPDRTDTQY; J: TRBJ2-3; V: TRBV6-5
CDR3: ASSGSNYGYT; J: TRBJ1-2; V: TRBV5-1
CDR3: ASRTSGQETQY; J: TRBJ2-5; V: TRBV30
CDR3: ASSPPVNTEAF; J: TRBJ1-1; V: TRBV13
CDR3: AISGTGGRSGGNTIY; J: TRBJ1-3; V: TRBV10-3
CDR3: ASSLSGGDQPQH; J: TRBJ1-5; V: TRBV5-5
CDR3: SATFTDTQY; J: TRBJ2-3; V: TRBV20-1
CDR3: ASSLAGGLTDTQY; J: TRBJ2-3; V: TRBV27